This T cell receptor beta chain is drawn from a study of blood T cell repertoires in COVID-19. Germline loops: CDR1 LGHNA, CDR2 YSLEER. V lost 1 base and J lost 8, with 14 bases in between. The CDR3 totals 15 residues. This table comes from immunoSEQ multiplex PCR, and its TCRdb copy is limited to in-frame clones, with some not included. The repertoire includes hundreds of thousands of clones, 70% to 90% of them detected once, and 0.2% to 0.3% sits in the top ten. This receptor was identified in a woman younger than 35 with acute or convalescent COVID-19. The V and J genes are TRBV4-3 and TRBJ1-4; D remains unclear. Sequencing was done on a sample of peripheral blood. The CDR3 DNA reads as TGCGCCAGCAGCCAAGTGGGCAGATTAGACGAAAAACTGTTTTTT. Translation gives CASSQVGRLDEKLFF.